This TCR beta chain was obtained from a study of vaccination effects on CD4 cells after COVID-19. Study details: Peptide-pool stimulation followed by sequencing identified expanded antigen-specific CD4+ clonotypes in the ViraFEST assay.

CD4+ T cell isolation took place after less than 13 days of culture. Vaccine administered to participants consisted of two doses of either BNT162b2 or mRNA-1273. Regarding this clone: Its cognate antigen is unknown.

V shed 5 bases and J 4 bases; nucleotides not matched to a gene: 6. Germline CDR1 reads LNHDA; CDR2 reads SQIVND (reference sequence). This CDR3 is 15 amino acids long. Here immunoSEQ multiplex PCR was the method, and the copy in TCRdb shows in-frame clones only, minus some. The sample lists about 66,000 clones; around 79% were seen once. The material was CD4+ T cells from PBMCs cultured without peptide, obtained after COVID-19 vaccination. The receptor's source is a human donor who received a COVID-19 vaccine. The chain has TRBV19 and TRBJ2-3; 10 nucleotides agree with TRBD2. The CDR3 sequence is CASSLASGGSDTQYF. The CDR3 nucleotides read TGTGCCAGTAGTCTGGCTAGCGGGGGATCAGATACGCAGTATTTT.